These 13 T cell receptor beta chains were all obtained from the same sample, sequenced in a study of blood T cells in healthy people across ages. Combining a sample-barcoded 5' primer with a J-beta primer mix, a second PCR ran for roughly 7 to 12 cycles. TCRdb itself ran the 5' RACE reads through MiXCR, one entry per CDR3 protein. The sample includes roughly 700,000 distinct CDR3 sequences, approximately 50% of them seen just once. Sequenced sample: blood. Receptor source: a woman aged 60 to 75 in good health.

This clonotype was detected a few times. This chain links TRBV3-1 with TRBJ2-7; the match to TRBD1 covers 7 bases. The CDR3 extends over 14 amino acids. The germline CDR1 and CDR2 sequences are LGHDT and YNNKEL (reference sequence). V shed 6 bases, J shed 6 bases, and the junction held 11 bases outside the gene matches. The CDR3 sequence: CASRTTGSRGEQYF. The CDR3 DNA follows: TGTGCCAGCAGGACGACAGGGAGCAGGGGCGAGCAGTACTTC.

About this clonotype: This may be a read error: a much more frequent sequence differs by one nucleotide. The DNA of the CDR3 is TGCAGCGTTAGGACAAAGTTCTCCTGCGAGCAGTACTTC. Its protein product is CSVRTKFSCEQYF. This rearrangement joins TRBV29-1 to TRBJ2-7, with D maybe TRBD1 (5 bases). The CDR3 runs to 13 residues. CDR1 and CDR2 (germline): SQVTM, ANQGSEA.

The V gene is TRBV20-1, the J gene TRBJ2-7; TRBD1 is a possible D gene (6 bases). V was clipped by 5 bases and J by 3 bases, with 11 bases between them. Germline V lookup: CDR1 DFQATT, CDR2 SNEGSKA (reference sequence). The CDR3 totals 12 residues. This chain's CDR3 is CSAPWDIYEQYF. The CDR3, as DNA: TGCAGTGCTCCCTGGGACATCTACGAGCAGTACTTC.

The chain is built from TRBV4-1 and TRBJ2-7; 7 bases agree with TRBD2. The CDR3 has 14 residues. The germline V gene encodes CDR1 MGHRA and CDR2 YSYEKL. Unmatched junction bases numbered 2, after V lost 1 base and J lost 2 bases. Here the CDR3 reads CASSQVAGAYEQYF. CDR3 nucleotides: TGCGCCAGCAGCCAAGTCGCGGGAGCCTACGAGCAGTACTTC.

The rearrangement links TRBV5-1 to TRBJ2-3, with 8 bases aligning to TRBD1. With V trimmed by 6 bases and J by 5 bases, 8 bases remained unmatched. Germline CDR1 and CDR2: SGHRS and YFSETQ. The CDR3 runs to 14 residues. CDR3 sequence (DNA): TGCGCCAGCACCCGGACAGGGTCAGAAGATACGCAGTATTTT. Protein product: CASTRTGSEDTQYF.

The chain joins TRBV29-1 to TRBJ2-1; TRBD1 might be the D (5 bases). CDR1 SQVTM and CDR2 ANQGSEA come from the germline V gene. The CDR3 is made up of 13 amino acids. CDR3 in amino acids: CIVHRGSRNEQFF. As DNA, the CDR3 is TGCATAGTTCATAGGGGATCACGCAATGAGCAGTTCTTC.

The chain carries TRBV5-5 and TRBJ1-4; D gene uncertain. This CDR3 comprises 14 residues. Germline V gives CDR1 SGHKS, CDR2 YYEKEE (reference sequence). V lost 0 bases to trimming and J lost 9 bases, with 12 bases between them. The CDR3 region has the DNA TGTGCCAGCAGCTTGGTGGAGGGTGAACAAAAACTGTTTTTT. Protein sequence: CASSLVEGEQKLFF. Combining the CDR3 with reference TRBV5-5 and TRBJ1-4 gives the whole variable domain DAGVTQSPTHLIKTRGQQVTLRCSPISGHKSVSWYQQVLGQGPQFIFQYYEKEERGRGNFPDRFSARQFPNYSSELNVNALLLGDSALYLCASSLVEGEQKLFFGSGTQLSVL.

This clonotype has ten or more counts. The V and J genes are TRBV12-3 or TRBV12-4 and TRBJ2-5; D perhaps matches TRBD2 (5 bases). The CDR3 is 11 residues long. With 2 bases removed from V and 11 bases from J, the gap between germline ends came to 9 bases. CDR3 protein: CASSLSGGQYF. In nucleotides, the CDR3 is TGTGCCAGCAGTTTATCTGGCGGGCAGTACTTC.

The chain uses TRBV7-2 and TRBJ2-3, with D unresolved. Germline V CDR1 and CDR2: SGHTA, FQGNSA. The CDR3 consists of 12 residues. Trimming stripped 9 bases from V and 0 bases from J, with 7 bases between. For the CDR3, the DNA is TGTGCCAGTACCCCTAGCACAGATACGCAGTATTTT. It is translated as CASTPSTDTQYF.

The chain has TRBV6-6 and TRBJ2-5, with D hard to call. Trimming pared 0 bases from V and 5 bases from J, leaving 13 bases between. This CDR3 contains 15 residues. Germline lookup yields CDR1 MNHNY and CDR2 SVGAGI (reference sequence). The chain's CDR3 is CASSYSNQGRETQYF. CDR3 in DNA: TGTGCCAGCAGTTACTCGAATCAAGGCCGGGAGACCCAGTACTTC.

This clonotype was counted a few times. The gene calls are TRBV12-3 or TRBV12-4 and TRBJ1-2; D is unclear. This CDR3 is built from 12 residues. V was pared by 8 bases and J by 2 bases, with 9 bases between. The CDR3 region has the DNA TGTGCCAGCCAAGAGCAGAACTATGGCTACACCTTC. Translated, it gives CASQEQNYGYTF.

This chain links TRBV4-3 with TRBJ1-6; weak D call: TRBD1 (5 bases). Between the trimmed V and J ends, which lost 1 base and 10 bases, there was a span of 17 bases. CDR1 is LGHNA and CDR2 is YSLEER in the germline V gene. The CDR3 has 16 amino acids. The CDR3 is CASSQGPGVAGSPLHF. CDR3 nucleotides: TGCGCCAGCAGCCAAGGACCGGGAGTGGCAGGGTCACCCCTCCACTTT.

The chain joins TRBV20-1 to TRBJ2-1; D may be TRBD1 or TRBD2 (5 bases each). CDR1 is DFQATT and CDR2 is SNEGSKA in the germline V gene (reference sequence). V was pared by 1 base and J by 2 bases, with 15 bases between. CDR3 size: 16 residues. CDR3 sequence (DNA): TGCAGTGCTAGAGGGGGCGGGCCTATGGCCTACAATGAGCAGTTCTTC. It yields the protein CSARGGGPMAYNEQFF.